The text below deals with one T cell receptor beta chain. The clone's antigen remains unknown. No quality values exist for individual bases; no much larger clone is one base distant. From a lookup of the germline V gene, CDR1 and CDR2 are LGHNT and FRNRAP. The germline ends are 14 bases apart after V is trimmed by 5 bases and J by 4 bases. The CDR3 numbers 14 residues from cysteine through phenylalanine. The only DNA kept is the CDR3, 42 bases in frame from the first base. Libraries were prepared through the immunoSEQ multiplex PCR assay. T cell repertoires were profiled with deep sequencing of rearranged TCR beta loci together with multiparametric flow cytometry. In TCRdb, the immuneACCESS table is reduced to in-frame sequences with V and J assigned. These tables do not hold every clone; where another copy was compared, an unresolved V gene accounts for under half, and the others remain unexplained. The table for this sample lists fewer than 25,000 clones; nearly 95% of them were counted only once. The top ten hold roughly a tenth of the sample.

These data originate in a study of lymphopenia after photon versus proton radiotherapy (dated by TCRdb to between 2019 and 2020). At the level of the whole study: The study compared the immunological effects of photon versus proton radiation therapy in patients with gastrointestinal tumors who developed high-grade lymphopenia. The cohort comprised 20 or so patients with gastrointestinal tumors who received either photon or proton therapy and then developed lymphopenia. The goal of the study was to describe how the two radiation modalities differ in their effects on the immune system.

Beyond this particular receptor, the publication reports: The survival association was assessed only in patients who died, and the authors presented better survival with proton therapy as a possibility rather than a demonstrated result. Across the cohort, a larger post-nadir drop in TCR diversity was inversely correlated with overall survival time among patients who died. Once the lymphocyte count had reached its nadir, the repertoires of photon-treated patients showed oligoclonal expansion, particularly of CD8+ Temra cells, and this expansion drove the decline in diversity. Proton-treated patients stayed relatively stable during treatment, while photon-treated patients lost naive T cells and TCR diversity and gained effector/memory populations.

The input for sequencing was peripheral blood, taken from a patient treated with proton-based radiotherapy. The clonotype originates from a woman aged 70-85 years with pancreatic cancer. Some clones in this sample may be carry-over from other donors' samples. This sequence uses TRBV12-5 and TRBJ1-2, with the identity of the D gene unclear. The sequenced DNA is TGTGCTAGTGGTCCCTCGGGATCCTTCTATGGCTACACCTTC. This translates into CASGPSGSFYGYTF. Outside the CDR3, residues come from the reference TRBV12-5 and TRBJ1-2 proteins, so the full variable domain is: DARVTQTPRHKVTEMGQEVTMRCQPILGHNTVFWYRQTMMQGLELLAYFRNRAPLDDSGMPKDRFSAEMPDATLATLKIQPSEPRDSAVYFCASGPSGSFYGYTFGSGTRLTVV.